Below, 27 T cell receptor beta chains from the same sample are listed, as sequenced in a study of blood T cell repertoires in COVID-19. Data came from immunoSEQ multiplex PCR; TCRdb stores just in-frame clones and leaves some out. The table shows approximately 100,000 clones, with over 75% occurring only once. The sample taken for sequencing was peripheral blood. These receptor sequences come from a man in his 70s with active or convalescent COVID-19.

This clone has a handful of counts. The V gene is TRBV10-3, the J gene TRBJ2-1; 10 nucleotides line up with TRBD2. The CDR3 extends over 18 amino acids. J lost 5 bases, V lost 4 bases, and 14 bases had no gene match. CDR1 is ENHRY, CDR2 SYGVKD, per germline. The CDR3 DNA sequence: TGTGCCATCAGTGGCGCCCCCGGGGGACTAGCGCTACACAATGAGCAGTTCTTC. Amino acid sequence: CAISGAPGGLALHNEQFF.

The V call is TRBV4-1, the J call TRBJ1-6; 9 bases are a match to TRBD1. The CDR3 runs to 18 residues. The junction had 17 bases not matched to a gene; V was cut back by 0 bases and J by 14 bases. The germline CDR1 and CDR2 sequences are MGHRA and YSYEKL. The chain's CDR3 is CASSQESGLGTGRMALHF. The CDR3 DNA follows: TGCGCCAGCAGCCAAGAATCTGGTCTAGGGACAGGGAGGATGGCCCTCCACTTT.

The rearrangement uses TRBV5-4 and TRBJ1-1; D gene unclear. With 4 bases removed from V and 5 bases from J, the gap between germline ends came to 9 bases. Germline loops: CDR1 SGHNT, CDR2 YYREEE (reference sequence). The CDR3 consists of 12 residues. The CDR3 DNA follows: TGTGCCAGCAGCCTTATACAGACTGAAGCTTTCTTT. It encodes CASSLIQTEAFF.

The chain combines TRBV28 with TRBJ1-5, with TRBD1 matching over 7 bases. Germline values: CDR1 MDHEN, CDR2 SYDVKM. The CDR3 runs 16 residues. Losses at the gene ends were 4 bases for V and 4 bases for J; bases not matched to a gene: 10. Here the CDR3 DNA reads TGTGCCAGCAGTTCGTACCGACAGGGAAGGAATCAGCCCCAGCATTTT. Amino acids: CASSSYRQGRNQPQHF.

The chain is built from TRBV6-5 and TRBJ2-1; 8 positions match TRBD1. The CDR3 loop spans 13 amino acids. Germline trimming cut 6 bases from V and 8 bases from J; bases unmatched to any gene: 6. Germline lookup yields CDR1 MNHEY and CDR2 SVGAGI. This CDR3 reads CASSRGRGDEQFF. As DNA, the CDR3 is TGTGCCAGCAGCAGGGGGCGCGGTGATGAGCAGTTCTTC.

This sequence joins TRBV4-1 and TRBJ1-6, with D maybe TRBD1 (5 bases). V lost 0 bases and J 1 base, leaving 10 bases between the germline ends. This CDR3 is 17 amino acids long. Germline V lookup: CDR1 MGHRA, CDR2 YSYEKL. CDR3 protein: CASSQESGTSYNSPLHF. DNA for the CDR3: TGCGCCAGCAGCCAAGAATCGGGGACTTCCTATAATTCACCCCTCCACTTT.

The chain is built from TRBV11-2 and TRBJ1-4; 11 bases agree with TRBD1. Germline CDR1 reads SGHAT; CDR2 reads FQNNGV. There are 15 residues in the CDR3. The V and J ends lost 6 bases and 6 bases, in that order; junction bases with no gene match: 6. The CDR3 nucleotides read TGTGCCAGCAGGTTACCGGGACAGGGGGATGAAAAACTGTTTTTT. It codes for CASRLPGQGDEKLFF.

The V call is TRBV15, the J call TRBJ2-1, with D possibly TRBD2 on 7 matching bases. In germline, CDR1 is LNHNV, CDR2 YYDKDF (reference sequence). CDR3 length: 15 amino acids. The V gene lost 0 bases and the J gene lost 9 bases, with 15 bases spanning the gap. CDR3 DNA: TGTGCCACCAGCAGAGATATTAGGGGGGGGCGTGAGCAGTTCTTC. Protein product: CATSRDIRGGREQFF. Using reference TRBV15 and TRBJ2-1 for the parts outside the CDR3, the full variable domain is DAMVIQNPRYQVTQFGKPVTLSCSQTLNHNVMYWYQQKSSQAPKLLFHYYDKDFNNEADTPDNFQSRRPNTSFCFLDIRSPGLGDTAMYLCATSRDIRGGREQFFGPGTRLTVL.

The genes are TRBV9 and TRBJ1-3, with a possible D match to TRBD1 (5 bases). CDR1 is SGDLS, CDR2 YYNGEE, per germline. With 3 bases removed from V and 3 bases from J, the gap between germline ends came to 10 bases. The CDR3 is 14 amino acids. The CDR3 sequence: CASSEGASGNTIYF. In DNA form, the CDR3 reads TGTGCCAGCAGCGAAGGGGCTAGTGGAAACACCATATATTTT.

The chain uses TRBV9 and TRBJ2-7; D is perhaps TRBD2 (5 bases). The length of the CDR3 is 13 residues. The germline V gene encodes CDR1 SGDLS and CDR2 YYNGEE. V was shortened by 0 bases and J by 10 bases, with 14 bases between the two germline ends. This CDR3 is CASSVDEGPYQYF. The CDR3 nucleotides read TGTGCCAGCAGCGTAGATGAGGGTCCCTATCAGTACTTC.

The CDR3 protein is CASSQDGSGGADEKLFF. As DNA, the CDR3 is TGCGCCAGCAGCCAAGATGGATCCGGGGGGGCGGATGAAAAACTGTTTTTT. The chain has TRBV4-1 and TRBJ1-4; D is possibly TRBD1 (6 bases). The CDR3 is 17 residues long. Trimming left V 0 bases short and J 6 bases short, with 17 bases between. Germline CDR1 reads MGHRA; CDR2 reads YSYEKL.

The chain joins TRBV18 to TRBJ1-5, with 11 bases lining up with TRBD1. Trimming took 6 bases from V and 6 from J; bases not matched to a gene: 7. The CDR3 is 15 amino acids. Per the germline V gene, CDR1 is KGHSH and CDR2 is LQKENI. The CDR3 DNA follows: TGTGCCAGCTCTCTCGGGACAGGGGGGAGTCAGCCCCAGCATTTT. Its translation: CASSLGTGGSQPQHF.

The CDR3 protein is CASSEAAGGGYGYTF. The CDR3, as DNA: TGTGCCAGCAGTGAAGCGGCAGGGGGCGGCTATGGCTACACCTTC. The rearrangement links TRBV6-1 to TRBJ1-2, with TRBD1 matching over 8 bases. CDR1 and CDR2 (germline): MNHNS, SASEGT. There are 15 residues in the CDR3. Trimming at V came to 0 bases and at J to 4 bases, leaving 4 bases not matched to a gene.

This clone came up a few times. V gene TRBV5-6 combines with J gene TRBJ1-3, with D unclear. The germline V and J ends were trimmed by 0 bases and 1 base, with 11 bases remaining between them. The CDR3 has 16 amino acids. Germline-derived CDR1 and CDR2 are SGHDT and YYEEEE. In DNA, the CDR3 is TGTGCCAGCAGCTTGGTGAGAGAATTTTCTGGAAACACCATATATTTT. Translated, it gives CASSLVREFSGNTIYF.

The chain is built from TRBV6-5 and TRBJ1-1, with no clear D. Trimming cost V 4 bases and J 2 bases, with 5 bases left between them. The germline V gene has CDR1 MNHEY and CDR2 SVGAGI. This CDR3 comprises 12 residues. The CDR3 loop is CASSSHNTEAFF. The CDR3 bases are TGTGCCAGCAGTTCCCATAACACTGAAGCTTTCTTT.

V gene TRBV5-4 combines with J gene TRBJ2-1, with TRBD2 identical over 10 bases. Germline lookup yields CDR1 SGHNT and CDR2 YYREEE (reference sequence). The CDR3 totals 15 residues. J was trimmed by 7 bases and V by 0 bases; bases with no gene match: 4. The CDR3 protein is CASSLGLAGENEQFF. CDR3 sequence (DNA): TGTGCCAGCAGCTTGGGTCTAGCGGGGGAGAATGAGCAGTTCTTC.

This sequence joins TRBV25-1 and TRBJ2-7; 7 bases fit TRBD1. Per the germline V gene, CDR1 is MGHDK and CDR2 is SYGVNS. V gave up 3 bases and J gave up 4 bases; unmatched junction bases: 9. This CDR3 spans 15 amino acids. DNA of the CDR3: TGTGCCAGCAGTGATCCGGCGACAGGGTCTTACGAGCAGTACTTC. It encodes CASSDPATGSYEQYF.

This chain joins TRBV6-5 and TRBJ1-1; 9 bases are a match to TRBD1. V dropped 5 bases and J dropped 12; count of bases not matched to a gene: 10. CDR3 size: 13 residues. Germline loops: CDR1 MNHEY, CDR2 SVGAGI. The CDR3 loop is CASSPRTGEDTFF. The CDR3 DNA reads as TGTGCCAGCAGTCCCCGGACAGGGGAGGATACTTTCTTT.

The rearrangement joins TRBV20-1 to TRBJ1-5, with 9 nucleotides matching TRBD1. The germline gives CDR1 DFQATT, CDR2 SNEGSKA (reference sequence). The CDR3 contains 15 residues. V lost 3 bases to trimming and J lost 3 bases; unmatched junction nucleotides: 6. CDR3 nucleotides: TGCAGTGCTAGTGCCGGGACAGGGTACAATCAGCCCCAGCATTTT. It codes for CSASAGTGYNQPQHF.

The chain uses TRBV9 and TRBJ2-7; D call uncertain. Germline lookup yields CDR1 SGDLS and CDR2 YYNGEE. The V end lost 0 bases, the J end lost 2 bases, and 9 bases lay between the germline ends. The CDR3 totals 14 residues. The CDR3 bases are TGTGCCAGCAGCGTAGGCCCCAACACCTACGAGCAGTACTTC. It specifies CASSVGPNTYEQYF.

This sequence joins TRBV18 and TRBJ2-7; 11 bases fit TRBD2. The V gene end was trimmed by 9 bases and the J gene end by 1 base; junction bases not matched to a gene: 8. The CDR3 has 15 amino acids. CDR1 and CDR2 from the germline V gene are KGHSH and LQKENI. CDR3 amino acids: CASSVTSGGSYEQYF. The CDR3 nucleotides read TGTGCCAGTTCAGTCACTAGCGGGGGTTCCTACGAGCAGTACTTC.

The sample holds many counts of this clone. The rearrangement links TRBV28 to TRBJ2-7, with D possibly TRBD1 on 6 matching bases. V shed 1 base and J shed 2 bases, with 15 bases lying between them. The CDR3 consists of 16 residues. Germline CDR1 MDHEN, CDR2 SYDVKM. DNA for the CDR3: TGTGCCAGCAGTTTATCAAGGGGGTACCCCCCCTACGAGCAGTACTTC. Translation gives CASSLSRGYPPYEQYF.

The V gene is TRBV19, the J gene TRBJ2-1; 7 nucleotides agree with TRBD2. In germline, CDR1 is LNHDA, CDR2 SQIVND (reference sequence). Trimming took 2 bases from V and 4 from J; bases not matched to a gene: 2. CDR3 length: 14 amino acids. The CDR3 DNA reads as TGTGCCAGTAGTATAAGTAGCGGGTACAATGAGCAGTTCTTC. It specifies CASSISSGYNEQFF. Using reference TRBV19 and TRBJ2-1 for the parts outside the CDR3, the full variable domain is DGGITQSPKYLFRKEGQNVTLSCEQNLNHDAMYWYRQDPGQGLRLIYYSQIVNDFQKGDIAEGYSVSREKKESFPLTVTSAQKNPTAFYLCASSISSGYNEQFFGPGTRLTVL.

This clone was observed a handful of times. The chain recombines TRBV19 with TRBJ1-6; a possible D gene is TRBD1 (6 bases). This CDR3 is 13 amino acids long. Trimming took off 3 bases at V and 11 bases at J, with 11 bases between the two ends. Per the germline V gene, CDR1 is LNHDA and CDR2 is SQIVND (reference sequence). The CDR3 bases are TGTGCCAGTAGTATCGGGCAGGGGACACCCCTCCACTTT. As protein: CASSIGQGTPLHF.

This chain connects TRBV5-1 to TRBJ1-1, with D tentatively TRBD1 (6 bases). CDR3 length equals 14 residues. V lost 4 bases to trimming and J lost 1 base, with 11 bases between them. Germline V gene sequence: CDR1 SGHRS, CDR2 YFSETQ. In nucleotides, the CDR3 is TGCGCCAGCAGCAAACAGGGTCAGAACACTGAAGCTTTCTTT. Translating gives CASSKQGQNTEAFF. The whole variable domain, filled in from reference TRBV5-1 and TRBJ1-1, reads KAGVTQTPRYLIKTRGQQVTLSCSPISGHRSVSWYQQTPGQGLQFLFEYFSETQRNKGNFPGRFSGRQFSNSRSEMNVSTLELGDSALYLCASSKQGQNTEAFFGQGTRLTVV.

This clone has a single count. The chain has TRBV9 and TRBJ1-2, with 8 nucleotides matching TRBD1. CDR3 length equals 17 residues. The junction had 15 bases not matched to a gene; V was cut back by 0 bases and J by 8 bases. CDR1 is SGDLS and CDR2 is YYNGEE in the germline V gene. CDR3 in DNA: TGTGCCAGCAGCGTAGCTAGCAGGGGGCGACGATCCTACGGCTACACCTTC. Translation gives CASSVASRGRRSYGYTF.

The rearrangement joins TRBV24-1 to TRBJ2-7; TRBD1 aligns across 9 bases. Germline V gene sequence: CDR1 KGHDR, CDR2 SFDVKD. This CDR3 has 15 residues. V lost 4 bases to trimming and J lost 4 bases; unmatched junction nucleotides: 7. The DNA for the CDR3 is TGTGCCACCAGTGACCATGGGACAGGGAGGTACGAGCAGTACTTC. Translated, it gives CATSDHGTGRYEQYF.